This is a list of T cell receptor beta chains from one sample in a study of radiation and T cells in renal cell carcinoma. Here immunoSEQ multiplex PCR was the method, and the copy in TCRdb shows in-frame clones only, minus some. The profile covers 120,000 to 150,000 clones, with 75% to 90% appearing a single time and around a sixth taken by the ten largest. Sequenced material: blood, taken from a patient whose treatment included radiotherapy and nephrectomy. All receptors derive from a woman aged 45-65 years with renal cell carcinoma. Each CDR3 is given without its conserved first and last residue.

V	J	CDR3
TRBV19	TRBJ1-1	ASSIEADTEAF
TRBV7-6	TRBJ2-5	ASSLLEGVETQY
TRBV19	TRBJ1-1	ASSIWQGSFDAF
TRBV19	TRBJ2-4	ASSTGAKNIQY
TRBV7-2	TRBJ2-7	ASSRLGTGLYEQY
TRBV18	TRBJ2-3	ASSPPSGTDTQY
TRBV7-9	TRBJ1-2	ASSPLTTGFT
TRBV9	TRBJ1-1	ASSVGQGVGEAF
TRBV5-4	TRBJ1-4	ASSWGEKLF
TRBV7-2	TRBJ1-2	ASSSGSNYGYT
TRBV30	TRBJ1-3	AVYRGSGNTIY
TRBV5-1	TRBJ1-1	ASSEANTEAF
TRBV5-1	NA	ASSSTFRGSYEQY
TRBV6-6	TRBJ2-5	ASSYRTTQETQY
TRBV7-7	TRBJ2-2	ASSLASGAGELF
TRBV15	TRBJ1-2	ATSRGDGDGYT
TRBV18	TRBJ2-2	ASSLLANTGELF
TRBV11-2	TRBJ2-1	ASSPDDWGGNNEQF
TRBV28	TRBJ1-3	ASKGPGNTIY
TRBV10-1	TRBJ2-7	ASSENFYSGEQY
TRBV9	TRBJ2-5	ASSGTSGRAGKTQY
TRBV6-6	TRBJ1-2	ASRQGNYGYT
TRBV2	TRBJ1-2	ASRGQGVGGYT
TRBV7-2	TRBJ2-5	ASSSYGTTGETQY
TRBV2	TRBJ1-2	ASRDTGGEVGYT
TRBV4-2	TRBJ1-2	ASSFWDTGYT
TRBV7-2	TRBJ1-2	ASSPGAIYGYT
TRBV5-4	TRBJ2-7	ASSPTGDAYEQY
TRBV10-3	TRBJ1-1	AISDPYAEAF
TRBV30	TRBJ1-3	AWYRFSGNTIY
TRBV18	TRBJ2-3	ASSPPGVDTQY
TRBV6-5	TRBJ2-2	ASVRTGNTGELF
TRBV7-9	TRBJ2-2	ASSSPGTAATGELF
TRBV19	TRBJ1-1	ASSNGQGMNTEAF
TRBV5-4	TRBJ2-1	ASSLTGGNEQF
TRBV27	TRBJ1-4	ASMGHGGNEKLF
TRBV25-1	TRBJ1-1	ASSVRGGGTEAF
TRBV9	TRBJ2-5	ASSVGSNLIAETQY
TRBV11-3	TRBJ2-1	ASSLGQGISF
TRBV10-3	TRBJ2-3	AISEAGKSSTDTQY
TRBV7-9	TRBJ1-2	ASSSAFYGYT
TRBV4-1	TRBJ2-5	ASSQDRSGETQY
TRBV7-2	TRBJ2-3	ASSLGRLAGATDTQY
TRBV5-1	TRBJ1-2	ASSSTGGSYGYT
TRBV20-1	TRBJ2-7	SAEQAYEQY
TRBV5-4	TRBJ2-3	ASSLSSAGGRQNTQY
TRBV10-1	TRBJ1-4	ASSESYRDSTNEKLF
TRBV19	TRBJ1-2	ASSPRTRTGANYGYT
TRBV11-3	TRBJ2-1	ASSLAGNNEQF
TRBV19	TRBJ2-5	ASSHRDREETQY
TRBV2	TRBJ1-3	ASSAGQGRNTIY
TRBV7-2	TRBJ1-4	ASSLAAGTGEKLF
TRBV28	TRBJ2-7	ASRGTGGSEQY
TRBV19	TRBJ1-2	ASSMIGSPNYGYT
TRBV4-2	TRBJ2-1	ASSQAWDYTTNNEQF